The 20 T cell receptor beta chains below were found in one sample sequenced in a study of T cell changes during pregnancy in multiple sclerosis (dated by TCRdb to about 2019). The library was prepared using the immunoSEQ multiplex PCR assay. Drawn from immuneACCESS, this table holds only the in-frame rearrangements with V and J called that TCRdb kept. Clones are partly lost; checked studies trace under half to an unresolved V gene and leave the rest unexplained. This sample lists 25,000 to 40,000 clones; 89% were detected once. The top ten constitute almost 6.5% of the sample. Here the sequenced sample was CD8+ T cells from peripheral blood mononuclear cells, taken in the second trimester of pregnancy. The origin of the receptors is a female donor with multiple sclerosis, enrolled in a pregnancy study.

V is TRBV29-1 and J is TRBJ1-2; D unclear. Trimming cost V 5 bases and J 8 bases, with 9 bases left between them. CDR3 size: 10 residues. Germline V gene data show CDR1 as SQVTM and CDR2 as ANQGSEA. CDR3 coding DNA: TGCAGCGTTTTTCAGTACGGCTACACCTTC. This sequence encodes CSVFQYGYTF.

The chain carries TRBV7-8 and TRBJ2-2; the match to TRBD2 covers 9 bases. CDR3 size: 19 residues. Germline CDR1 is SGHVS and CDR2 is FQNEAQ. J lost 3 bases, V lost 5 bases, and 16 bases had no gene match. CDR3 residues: CASSEGLAGPRGDTGELFF. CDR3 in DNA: TGTGCCAGCAGCGAGGGGCTAGCGGGACCTCGGGGGGACACCGGGGAGCTGTTTTTT.

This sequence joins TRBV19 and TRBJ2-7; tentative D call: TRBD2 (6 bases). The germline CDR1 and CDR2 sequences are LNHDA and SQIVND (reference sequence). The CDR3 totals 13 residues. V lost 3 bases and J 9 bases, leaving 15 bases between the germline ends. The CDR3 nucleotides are TGTGCCAGTAGTATGGAACAAAACGGGGGGCAGTACTTC. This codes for CASSMEQNGGQYF.

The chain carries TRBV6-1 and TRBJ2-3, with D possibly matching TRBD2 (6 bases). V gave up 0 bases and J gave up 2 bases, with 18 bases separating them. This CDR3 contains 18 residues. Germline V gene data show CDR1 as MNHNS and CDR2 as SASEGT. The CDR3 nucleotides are TGTGCCAGCAGTGAAGCAAGGGAGGCGCCGTTATACACAGATACGCAGTATTTT. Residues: CASSEAREAPLYTDTQYF.

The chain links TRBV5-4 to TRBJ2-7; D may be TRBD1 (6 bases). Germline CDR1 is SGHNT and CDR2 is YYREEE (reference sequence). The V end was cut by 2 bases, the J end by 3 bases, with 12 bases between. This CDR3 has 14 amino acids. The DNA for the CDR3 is TGTGCCAGCAGCTTTGCAGGGGCGAACTACGAGCAGTACTTC. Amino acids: CASSFAGANYEQYF.

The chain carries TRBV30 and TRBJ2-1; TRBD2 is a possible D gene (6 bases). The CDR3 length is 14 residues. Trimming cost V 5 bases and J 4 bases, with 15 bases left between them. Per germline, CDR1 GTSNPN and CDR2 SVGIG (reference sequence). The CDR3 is CAWGVQRVYNEQFF. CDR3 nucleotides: TGTGCCTGGGGGGTCCAGCGGGTGTACAATGAGCAGTTCTTC. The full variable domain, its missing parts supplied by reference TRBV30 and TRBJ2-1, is SQTIHQWPATLVQPVGSPLSLECTVEGTSNPNLYWYRQAAGRGLQLLFYSVGIGQISSEVPQNLSASRPQDRQFILSSKKLLLSDSGFYLCAWGVQRVYNEQFFGPGTRLTVL.

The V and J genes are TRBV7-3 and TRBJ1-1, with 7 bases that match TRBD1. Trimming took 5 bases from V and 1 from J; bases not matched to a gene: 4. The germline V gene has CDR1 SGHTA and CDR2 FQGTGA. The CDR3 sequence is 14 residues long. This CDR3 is CASSRTGPNTEAFF. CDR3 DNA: TGTGCCAGCAGCCGGACAGGACCGAACACTGAAGCTTTCTTT. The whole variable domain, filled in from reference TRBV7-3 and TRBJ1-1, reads GAGVSQTPSNKVTEKGKYVELRCDPISGHTALYWYRQSLGQGPEFLIYFQGTGAADDSGLPNDRFFAVRPEGSVSTLKIQRTERGDSAVYLCASSRTGPNTEAFFGQGTRLTVV.

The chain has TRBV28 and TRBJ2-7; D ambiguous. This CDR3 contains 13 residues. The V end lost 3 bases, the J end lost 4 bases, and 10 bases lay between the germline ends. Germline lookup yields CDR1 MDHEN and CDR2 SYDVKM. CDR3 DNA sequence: TGTGCCAGCAGTTTGGTACAGCTGTACGAGCAGTACTTC. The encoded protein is CASSLVQLYEQYF. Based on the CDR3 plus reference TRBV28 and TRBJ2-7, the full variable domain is DVKVTQSSRYLVKRTGEKVFLECVQDMDHENMFWYRQDPGLGLRLIYFSYDVKMKEKGDIPEGYSVSREKKERFSLILESASTNQTSMYLCASSLVQLYEQYFGPGTRLTVT.

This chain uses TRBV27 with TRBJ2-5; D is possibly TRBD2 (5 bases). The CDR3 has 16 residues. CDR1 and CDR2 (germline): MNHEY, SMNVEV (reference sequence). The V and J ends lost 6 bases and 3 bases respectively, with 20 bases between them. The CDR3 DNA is TGTGCCAGCAGCCCCCGGAGAGGGCGGGCGGAAGAGACCCAGTACTTC. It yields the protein CASSPRRGRAEETQYF.

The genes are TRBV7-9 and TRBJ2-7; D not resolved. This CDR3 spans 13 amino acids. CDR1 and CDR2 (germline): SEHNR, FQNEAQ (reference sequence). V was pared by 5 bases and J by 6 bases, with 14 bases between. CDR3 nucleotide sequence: TGTGCCAGCAGCATACTTCTAGAAGGCGAGCAGTACTTC. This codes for CASSILLEGEQYF.

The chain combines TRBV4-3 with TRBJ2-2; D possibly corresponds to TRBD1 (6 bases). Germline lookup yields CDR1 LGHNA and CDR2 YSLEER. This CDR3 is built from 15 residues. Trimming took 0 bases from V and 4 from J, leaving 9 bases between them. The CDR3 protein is CASSQEIGGTGELFF. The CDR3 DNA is TGCGCCAGCAGCCAAGAGATAGGGGGCACCGGGGAGCTGTTTTTT.

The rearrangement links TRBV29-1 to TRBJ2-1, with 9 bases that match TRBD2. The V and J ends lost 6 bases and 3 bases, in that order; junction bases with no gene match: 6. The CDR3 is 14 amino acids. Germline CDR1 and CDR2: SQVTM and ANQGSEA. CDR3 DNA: TGCAGCGTGTTAGCGGGAGAATTCTACAATGAGCAGTTCTTC. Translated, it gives CSVLAGEFYNEQFF.

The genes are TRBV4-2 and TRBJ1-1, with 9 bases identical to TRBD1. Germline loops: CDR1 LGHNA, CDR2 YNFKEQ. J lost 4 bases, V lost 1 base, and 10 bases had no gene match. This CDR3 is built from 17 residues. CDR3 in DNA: TGTGCCAGCAGCCAAGGGACAGCGGGACAGGGAGGCACTGAAGCTTTCTTT. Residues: CASSQGTAGQGGTEAFF.

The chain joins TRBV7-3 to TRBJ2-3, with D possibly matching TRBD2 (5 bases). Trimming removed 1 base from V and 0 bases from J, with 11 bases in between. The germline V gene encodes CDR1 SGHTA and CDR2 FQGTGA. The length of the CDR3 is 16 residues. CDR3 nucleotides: TGTGCCAGCAGCTTAAGCGGACGGACTAGCACAGATACGCAGTATTTT. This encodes CASSLSGRTSTDTQYF.

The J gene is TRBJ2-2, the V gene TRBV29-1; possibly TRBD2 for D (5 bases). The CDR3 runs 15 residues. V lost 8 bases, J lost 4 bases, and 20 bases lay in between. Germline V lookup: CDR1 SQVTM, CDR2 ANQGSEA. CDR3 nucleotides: TGCAGCCACGGGGTAGTTCTAGTCCCCACCGGGGAGCTGTTTTTT. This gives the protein CSHGVVLVPTGELFF.

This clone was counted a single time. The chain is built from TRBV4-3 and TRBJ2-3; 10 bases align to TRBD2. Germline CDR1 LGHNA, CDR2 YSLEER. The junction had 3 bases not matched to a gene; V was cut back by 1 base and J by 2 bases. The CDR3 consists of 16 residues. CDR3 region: CASSQVLAGSTDTQYF. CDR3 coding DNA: TGCGCCAGCAGCCAAGTACTAGCGGGGTCCACAGATACGCAGTATTTT.

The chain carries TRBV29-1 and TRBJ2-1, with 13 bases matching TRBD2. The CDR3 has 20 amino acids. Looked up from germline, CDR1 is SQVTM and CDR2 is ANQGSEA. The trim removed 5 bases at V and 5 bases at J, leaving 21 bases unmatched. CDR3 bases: TGCAGCGTTAAAAATTGGACTAGCGGGAGCGAACCCTTAAGGAACAATGAGCAGTTCTTC. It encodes CSVKNWTSGSEPLRNNEQFF.

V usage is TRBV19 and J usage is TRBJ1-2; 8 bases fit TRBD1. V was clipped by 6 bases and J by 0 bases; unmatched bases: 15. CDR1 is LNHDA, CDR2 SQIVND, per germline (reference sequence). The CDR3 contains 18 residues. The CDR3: CASSHISGTGQTNYGYTF. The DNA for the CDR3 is TGTGCCAGTAGCCATATCTCCGGGACAGGACAAACTAACTATGGCTACACCTTC.

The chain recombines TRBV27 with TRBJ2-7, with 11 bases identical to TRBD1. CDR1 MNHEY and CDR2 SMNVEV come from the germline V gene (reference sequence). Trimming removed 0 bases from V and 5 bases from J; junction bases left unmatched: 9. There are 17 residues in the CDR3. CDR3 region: CASSLSGGQGALDEQYF. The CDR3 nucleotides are TGTGCCAGCAGTTTATCTGGTGGACAGGGGGCTTTGGACGAGCAGTACTTC.

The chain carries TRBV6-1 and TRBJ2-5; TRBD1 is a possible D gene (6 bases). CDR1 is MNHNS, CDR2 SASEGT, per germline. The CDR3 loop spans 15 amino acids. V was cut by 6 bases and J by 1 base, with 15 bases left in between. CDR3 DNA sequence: TGTGCCAGCAGGGAGCGCTGGACAGCCCAAGAGACCCAGTACTTC. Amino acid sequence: CASRERWTAQETQYF.